This T cell receptor beta chain was sequenced in a study of T cells in Graves' hyperthyroidism and ophthalmopathy. On the study more broadly: Peripheral blood was acquired at first diagnosis, ahead of any therapy whatsoever.

Those with hyperthyroidism were 18 to 65 years old, newly diagnosed, and ill for under 2 months. A patient was excluded if there was uncontrolled infection, other autoimmune disease, pregnancy or lactation. At least ten counts were recorded for this clonotype. The antigen is not known. Study-level results: By a 13 V-J model, ophthalmopathy was set apart from stable hyperthyroidism.

Amplification yielded TCR beta CDR3 regions, with RNA transcripts as the source. First-round RT-PCR targeting the TCR CDR3 was performed with the HTBI primer set. TCRdb processed the multiplex PCR reads anew with MiXCR; each CDR3 protein has one entry. The data hold 100,000 to 130,000 distinct CDR3 sequences, with about 17% observed a single time. The sequenced sample consisted of blood. The sequence was collected from a woman aged 45 to 65 with Graves' hyperthyroidism.

The CDR3 coding sequence is TGTGCCAGCAGCCCCATCCCCTCAGGGGAGATGGGAACAATGAAGCAGTTCTTC. This translates into CASSPIPSGEMGTMKQFF. The V call is TRBV11-2, the J call TRBJ2-1; D is perhaps TRBD1 (6 bases). This CDR3 has 18 residues. V gave up 5 bases and J gave up 11 bases, with 31 bases separating them. CDR1 and CDR2 from the germline V gene are SGHAT and FQNNGV.